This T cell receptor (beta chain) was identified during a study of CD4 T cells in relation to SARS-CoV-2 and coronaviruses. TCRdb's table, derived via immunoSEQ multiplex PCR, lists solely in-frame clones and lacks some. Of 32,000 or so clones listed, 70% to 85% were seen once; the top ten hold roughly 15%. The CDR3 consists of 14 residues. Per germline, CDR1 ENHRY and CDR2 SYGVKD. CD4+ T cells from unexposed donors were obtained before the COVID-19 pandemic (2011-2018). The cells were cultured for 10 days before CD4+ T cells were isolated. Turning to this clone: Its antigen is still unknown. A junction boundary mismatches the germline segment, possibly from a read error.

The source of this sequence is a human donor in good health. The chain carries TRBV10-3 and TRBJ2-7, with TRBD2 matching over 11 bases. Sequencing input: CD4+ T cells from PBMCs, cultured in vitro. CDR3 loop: CATGPASLAGGTDF. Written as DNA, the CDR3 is TGTGCCACCGGACCAGCATCCCTAGCGGGAGGTACTGACTTC.